This TCR beta chain was found in a study of shared clonotypes between healthy human individuals. Study overall: Donors, aged 18 to 49, were a couple of women and three men. Notes on the study in general: A limitation of the genetic and exposure-history diversity represented arose from few donors.

The germline gives CDR1 SQVTM, CDR2 ANQGSEA. Trimming removed 2 bases at V and 0 bases at J, with 17 bases between. The CDR3 totals 17 residues. All of the donors resided in Nashville, Tennessee, and each was a Caucasian adult. It was at deep level that the assay was run. The repertoire was sequenced with immunoSEQ multiplex PCR; TCRdb's copy has only in-frame clones and lacks some. The sample records roughly 2,300,000 clones, just under 95% being singletons. Remarks on this clone: Its antigen remains unidentified.

Source material: naive CD4+ T cells from PBMCs. The subset: CD45RA+ positively selected. The sequence was collected from a man between 18 and 35 years old in good health. Some clones in this sample may be carry-over from other donors' samples. The chain employs TRBV29-1 and TRBJ1-3; D unclear. The CDR3 DNA follows: TGCAGCGTTGAATCACGGGTTGTCGCAGACTCTGGAAACACCATATATTTT. Translation gives CSVESRVVADSGNTIYF.